Listed below are T cell receptor beta chains from one sample, sequenced in a study of blood T cell repertoires in COVID-19. Method: immunoSEQ multiplex PCR; TCRdb's copy keeps in-frame clones and lacks some. The sample carries 200,000 to 250,000 clones, roughly nine tenths recorded once. The specimen was peripheral blood. The receptors shown here come from a woman in her forties or fifties with acute or convalescent COVID-19. CDR3s leave out the opening cysteine and the closing phenylalanine or tryptophan. Fields, in order: V gene, clone size, J gene, CDR3 length, CDR3 protein. Expanded clones get a size class; other rows say once, few or many, or leave the size out.

V gene: TRBV9; clone size: .; J gene: TRBJ2-3; CDR3 length: 14; CDR3 protein: ASSVGAPTSTDTQY
V gene: TRBV11-3; clone size: once; J gene: TRBJ1-2; CDR3 length: 14; CDR3 protein: ASSLEDRARDYGYT
V gene: TRBV24-1; clone size: .; J gene: TRBJ2-1; CDR3 length: 14; CDR3 protein: ATSDPGQGRYNEQF
V gene: TRBV9; clone size: .; J gene: TRBJ2-3; CDR3 length: 13; CDR3 protein: ASSAQGVSTDTQY
V gene: TRBV30; clone size: large; J gene: TRBJ1-2; CDR3 length: 13; CDR3 protein: AWSVYVTGNYGYT
V gene: TRBV15; clone size: .; J gene: TRBJ2-4; CDR3 length: 12; CDR3 protein: ATSTGLAGEPQY
V gene: TRBV30; clone size: .; J gene: TRBJ2-5; CDR3 length: 12; CDR3 protein: AWSGLAGTETQY
V gene: TRBV19; clone size: few; J gene: TRBJ1-5; CDR3 length: 16; CDR3 protein: ASSIAITYRGRSQPQH
V gene: TRBV9; clone size: .; J gene: TRBJ2-1; CDR3 length: 13; CDR3 protein: ASSASTASYNEQF
V gene: TRBV30; clone size: .; J gene: TRBJ2-4; CDR3 length: 13; CDR3 protein: AWSGQGLAKNIQY
V gene: TRBV6-5; clone size: .; J gene: TRBJ1-3; CDR3 length: 13; CDR3 protein: ASSRQGSSGNTIY
V gene: TRBV19; clone size: .; J gene: TRBJ2-1; CDR3 length: 13; CDR3 protein: ASSQPGGAYNEQF
V gene: TRBV2; clone size: .; J gene: TRBJ2-1; CDR3 length: 11; CDR3 protein: ASSEIGRGEQF
V gene: TRBV6-5; clone size: .; J gene: TRBJ2-2; CDR3 length: 11; CDR3 protein: ASSPLNTGELF
V gene: TRBV7-7; clone size: .; J gene: TRBJ2-5; CDR3 length: 14; CDR3 protein: ASSHWPAGGQETQY
V gene: TRBV7-3; clone size: few; J gene: TRBJ2-2; CDR3 length: 11; CDR3 protein: ASSTRQAGELF
V gene: TRBV19; clone size: .; J gene: TRBJ1-3; CDR3 length: 14; CDR3 protein: ASRGTGDPPRNTIY
V gene: TRBV24-1; clone size: .; J gene: TRBJ2-5; CDR3 length: 12; CDR3 protein: ATSETTGPETQY
V gene: TRBV7-6; clone size: .; J gene: TRBJ1-3; CDR3 length: 14; CDR3 protein: ASSPGQGALGNTIY
V gene: TRBV6-2/TRBV6-3; clone size: .; J gene: TRBJ2-2; CDR3 length: 9; CDR3 protein: ASSRTGELF
V gene: TRBV19; clone size: .; J gene: TRBJ1-2; CDR3 length: 12; CDR3 protein: ASSIGGRDYGYT
V gene: TRBV19; clone size: .; J gene: TRBJ2-1; CDR3 length: 10; CDR3 protein: ATGQGGNEQF
V gene: TRBV5-5; clone size: .; J gene: TRBJ1-2; CDR3 length: 11; CDR3 protein: ASSLNRVDGYT
V gene: TRBV7-9; clone size: few; J gene: TRBJ2-2; CDR3 length: 12; CDR3 protein: ASFRGRGTGELF
V gene: TRBV9; clone size: .; J gene: TRBJ1-1; CDR3 length: 13; CDR3 protein: ASSVEEALNTEAF
V gene: TRBV19; clone size: .; J gene: TRBJ1-3; CDR3 length: 12; CDR3 protein: ASSPMQGANTIY
V gene: TRBV24-1; clone size: .; J gene: TRBJ1-2; CDR3 length: 10; CDR3 protein: ATSDYSYGYT
V gene: TRBV5-1; clone size: once; J gene: TRBJ1-1; CDR3 length: 12; CDR3 protein: ASSLMQEGTEAF
V gene: TRBV30; clone size: .; J gene: TRBJ2-7; CDR3 length: 12; CDR3 protein: AWSGGRRPYEQY
V gene: TRBV18; clone size: once; J gene: TRBJ2-1; CDR3 length: 17; CDR3 protein: ASSQGRTSGDNSYNEQF
V gene: TRBV19; clone size: few; J gene: TRBJ1-2; CDR3 length: 13; CDR3 protein: ASTGQATGNYGYT
V gene: TRBV5-6; clone size: .; J gene: TRBJ2-7; CDR3 length: 13; CDR3 protein: ASSTRSVGVREQY
V gene: TRBV6-5; clone size: .; J gene: TRBJ1-1; CDR3 length: 11; CDR3 protein: AVEPGVVTEAF
V gene: TRBV2; clone size: .; J gene: TRBJ1-1; CDR3 length: 13; CDR3 protein: ASSDWGGRWTEAF
V gene: TRBV3-1/TRBV3-2; clone size: few; J gene: TRBJ2-3; CDR3 length: 15; CDR3 protein: ASSQDFGGGATDTQY
V gene: TRBV29-1; clone size: .; J gene: TRBJ1-1; CDR3 length: 11; CDR3 protein: SVRQMMNTEAF
V gene: TRBV7-9; clone size: once; J gene: TRBJ1-2; CDR3 length: 12; CDR3 protein: ASSLTGTGEGYT
V gene: TRBV4-1; clone size: .; J gene: TRBJ2-3; CDR3 length: 12; CDR3 protein: ASSHPTSTDTQY
V gene: TRBV12-5; clone size: .; J gene: TRBJ1-6; CDR3 length: 13; CDR3 protein: ASGLGDSSNSPLH
V gene: TRBV6-5; clone size: .; J gene: TRBJ1-5; CDR3 length: 14; CDR3 protein: ASSYSPPEGNQPQH
V gene: TRBV27; clone size: few; J gene: TRBJ1-2; CDR3 length: 12; CDR3 protein: ASYGGATSYGYT
V gene: TRBV6-5; clone size: many; J gene: TRBJ2-1; CDR3 length: 13; CDR3 protein: ASSQGTSGGNEQF
V gene: TRBV18; clone size: .; J gene: TRBJ2-1; CDR3 length: 13; CDR3 protein: ASSTGLAGVGEQF
V gene: TRBV27; clone size: .; J gene: TRBJ2-6; CDR3 length: 15; CDR3 protein: ASSLSAGISGANVLT
V gene: TRBV5-4; clone size: .; J gene: TRBJ1-2; CDR3 length: 9; CDR3 protein: ASSGNYGYT
V gene: TRBV27; clone size: .; J gene: TRBJ1-1; CDR3 length: 13; CDR3 protein: ASSLWAGVITEAF
V gene: TRBV29-1; clone size: .; J gene: TRBJ1-5; CDR3 length: 12; CDR3 protein: SVGWDRGNQPQH
V gene: TRBV14; clone size: .; J gene: TRBJ2-7; CDR3 length: 13; CDR3 protein: ASSQEASGYYEQY
V gene: TRBV18; clone size: once; J gene: TRBJ1-1; CDR3 length: 12; CDR3 protein: ASSPTGFNTEAF
V gene: TRBV4-1; clone size: .; J gene: TRBJ1-2; CDR3 length: 11; CDR3 protein: ASTQGANYGYT
V gene: TRBV4-1; clone size: .; J gene: TRBJ2-7; CDR3 length: 15; CDR3 protein: ASSQEIVAGGGYEQY
V gene: TRBV30; clone size: once; J gene: TRBJ1-4; CDR3 length: 13; CDR3 protein: AWTPGQGEYEKLF
V gene: TRBV7-9; clone size: .; J gene: TRBJ1-6; CDR3 length: 13; CDR3 protein: ASSFQGSGNSPLH
V gene: TRBV11-2; clone size: .; J gene: TRBJ2-1; CDR3 length: 14; CDR3 protein: ASSPPATSGSAEQF
V gene: TRBV6-2/TRBV6-3; clone size: .; J gene: TRBJ2-6; CDR3 length: 17; CDR3 protein: ASSPLGRRGRSGANVLT